Listed below are T cell receptor beta chains from one sample, sequenced in a study of blood T cell repertoires in COVID-19. TCRdb keeps only in-frame clones here, not all; method: immunoSEQ multiplex PCR. The data contain fewer than 180,000 clones, 87% of them seen just once; the ten biggest clones take up 3.5% to 4.5%. Sequences were obtained from peripheral blood. The receptor set was obtained from a woman in her fifties or sixties with active or convalescent COVID-19. Both conserved end residues are part of each CDR3. The order of the fields is J gene, clone size, D gene, V gene, CDR3 DNA, CDR3 protein. A D gene is named only where the DNA matches it firmly. Only some rows state a clone size, as once, few, many or a class for expanded clones.

TRBJ2-3 | . | TRBD1 | TRBV10-1 | TGCGCCAGCAGTAGGACAGGGTCTATGGATACGCAGTATTTT | CASSRTGSMDTQYF
TRBJ2-2 | many | TRBD2 | TRBV6-2/TRBV6-3 | TGTGCCAGCAGCCCGGGGGGTGCGGCGAACACCGGGGAGCTGTTTTTT | CASSPGGAANTGELFF
TRBJ1-2 | . | TRBD1 | TRBV18 | TGTGCCAGCTCACTGGACGACAGGGCTAACTATGGCTACACCTTC | CASSLDDRANYGYTF
TRBJ1-1 | . | . | TRBV2 | TGTGCCAGCAGACCCGACAGGAACACTGAAGCTTTCTTT | CASRPDRNTEAFF
TRBJ1-1 | . | . | TRBV14 | TGTGCCAGCAGGCCCTCTGGGGCGAGGACTGAAGCTTTCTTT | CASRPSGARTEAFF
TRBJ1-2 | . | TRBD1 | TRBV7-9 | TGTGCCAGCTCCCTTGACCGGGACAGGGGGGCCTATGGCTACACCTTC | CASSLDRDRGAYGYTF
TRBJ2-6 | . | . | TRBV4-3 | TGCGCCAGCAGCCAAGAGGGGGGATCTGGGGCCAACGTCCTGACTTTC | CASSQEGGSGANVLTF
TRBJ1-2 | . | TRBD1 | TRBV5-6 | TGTGCCAGCAGCTTCTTTCCCGGGACAGTATATGGCTACACCTTC | CASSFFPGTVYGYTF
TRBJ1-3 | . | . | TRBV9 | TGTGCCAGCAGCCTCGGTGGCACCATATATTTT | CASSLGGTIYF
TRBJ1-4 | . | TRBD1 | TRBV19 | TGTGCCAGTAGCACGGGACAGGTTTATGAAAAACTGTTTTTT | CASSTGQVYEKLFF
TRBJ1-6 | once | . | TRBV6-6 | TGTGCCAGCAGCCGCGAAAGCGGGGGCTTGGATTCACCCCTCCACTTT | CASSRESGGLDSPLHF
TRBJ1-2 | . | . | TRBV10-3 | TGTGCCATCACGGCAGGGGCCGGCTACACCTTC | CAITAGAGYTF
TRBJ1-1 | . | . | TRBV19 | TGTGCCAGTAGTATGTTTCCAGACCGAGGGACTGAAGCTTTCTTT | CASSMFPDRGTEAFF
TRBJ1-2 | . | TRBD1 | TRBV6-5 | TGTGCCAGCAGCCCGACAGGGGTGAGGGGCTACACCTTC | CASSPTGVRGYTF
TRBJ1-2 | . | . | TRBV11-2 | TGTGCCAGCAGCTCGACCGGGAATGGCTACACCTTC | CASSSTGNGYTF
TRBJ2-1 | . | TRBD2 | TRBV10-2 | TGCGCCAGCAGTGAGCAGGGACTAGCAGGGAATGAGCAGTTCTTC | CASSEQGLAGNEQFF
TRBJ1-3 | . | . | TRBV15 | TGTGCCACCAGCAGAGATAGATCAGGCTCTGGAAACACCATATATTTT | CATSRDRSGSGNTIYF
TRBJ2-2 | few | TRBD2 | TRBV10-1 | TGCGCCAGCAGTGAAGGCGGGGGCACCGGGGAGCTGTTTTTT | CASSEGGGTGELFF
TRBJ2-2 | . | . | TRBV9 | TGTGCCAGCAGCGTAGAATCGACCGGGGAGCTGTTTTTT | CASSVESTGELFF
TRBJ2-5 | . | . | TRBV19 | TGTGCCAGTACTCTTCAAGAGACCCAGTACTTC | CASTLQETQYF
TRBJ1-3 | . | TRBD1 | TRBV5-5 | TGTGCCAGCAGGACCGACAGGGTGACGGGAAACACCATATATTTT | CASRTDRVTGNTIYF
TRBJ2-5 | . | TRBD1 | TRBV7-2 | TGTGCCAGCAGCTTAGACCCAGCAGGGGGCGCGGGAGAGACCCAGTACTTC | CASSLDPAGGAGETQYF
TRBJ2-3 | once | . | TRBV2 | TGTGCCAGCAGTGAATCCGGGTATGGCACAGATACGCAGTATTTT | CASSESGYGTDTQYF
TRBJ2-7 | . | TRBD2 | TRBV5-1 | TGCGCCAGCAGTCCCCTCCCCCGGGGGGACTCGTGGGACGAGCAGTACTTC | CASSPLPRGDSWDEQYF
TRBJ1-5 | . | . | TRBV19 | TGTGCCAGTAGTATCGGCAGGGAACAGCCCCAGCATTTT | CASSIGREQPQHF
TRBJ1-6 | few | . | TRBV10-2 | TGCGCCAGCACCAACGGAGGGGGGGGTCCAAATTCACCCCTCCACTTT | CASTNGGGGPNSPLHF
TRBJ1-1 | . | . | TRBV20-1 | TGCAGTGTTCAGCGAGTCGCTGAAGCTTTCTTT | CSVQRVAEAFF
TRBJ2-3 | . | TRBD2 | TRBV18 | TGTGCCAGCTCAGCTTTTCGGGGTGGTAGCGGGGGCACAGATACGCAGTATTTT | CASSAFRGGSGGTDTQYF
TRBJ1-6 | . | . | TRBV25-1 | TGTGCCAGCAGACCGGGGTCTGGGAATTCACCCCTCCACTTT | CASRPGSGNSPLHF
TRBJ1-5 | once | TRBD1 | TRBV7-9 | TGTGCCAGCAGCCCAGGACAGGGATTAGATCAGCCCCAGCATTTT | CASSPGQGLDQPQHF
TRBJ2-7 | . | TRBD2 | TRBV15 | TGTGCCACCAGCGGGCTGGGAGGGTACGAGCAGTACTTC | CATSGLGGYEQYF
TRBJ1-5 | once | TRBD1 | TRBV7-9 | TGTGCCAGCAGCCGTGACAGGGATGATCAGCCCCAGCATTTT | CASSRDRDDQPQHF
TRBJ1-1 | . | TRBD1 | TRBV19 | TGTGCCAGTAGTACTCTGGGACAGAGGGCAAGTGAAGCTTTCTTT | CASSTLGQRASEAFF
TRBJ1-6 | . | . | TRBV7-8 | TGTGCCAGCAGCTTAGGGCGACAAGCCCATAATTCACCCCTCCACTTT | CASSLGRQAHNSPLHF
TRBJ1-2 | . | TRBD1 | TRBV19 | TGTGCCAGTAACAGGAAGGACAGGGGATATGGCTACACCTTC | CASNRKDRGYGYTF
TRBJ1-5 | . | . | TRBV19 | TGTGCCAGTGGGGACAAATCCAATCAGCCCCAGCATTTT | CASGDKSNQPQHF
TRBJ1-6 | . | TRBD1 | TRBV27 | TGTGCCAGCAGAAAGGGACAGGGGAGTACTAATTCACCCCTCCACTTT | CASRKGQGSTNSPLHF
TRBJ1-1 | once | TRBD1 | TRBV5-1 | TGCGCCAGCAGCTTGGATGTGGGACAGGGAAGCACTGAAGCTTTCTTT | CASSLDVGQGSTEAFF
TRBJ2-3 | . | TRBD2 | TRBV3-1/TRBV3-2 | TGTGCCAGCAGCCGATTAAGAGGGACTAGCCAAAGTGGAAGCACAGATACGCAGTATTTT | CASSRLRGTSQSGSTDTQYF
TRBJ1-1 | . | . | TRBV6-5 | TGTGCCAGCAGTAATACAGGCATGAACACTGAAGCTTTCTTT | CASSNTGMNTEAFF
TRBJ2-7 | . | . | TRBV6-5 | TGTGCCAGCAGGGCCGCAGGCTCCTACGAGCAGTACTTC | CASRAAGSYEQYF